This T cell receptor (beta chain) was identified during a study of T-cell memory formation after mild COVID-19. The germline V and J ends were trimmed by 3 bases and 1 base, with 21 bases remaining between them. Germline values: CDR1 SGDLS, CDR2 YYNGEE. This CDR3 contains 18 residues. Study-wide results and limits: Researchers report contracting CD4+ clones mostly in CM and EM, with CD8+ clones in EMRA.

TCR alpha and TCR beta cDNA libraries carrying sample barcodes and UMIs were produced by 5'RACE using constant-segment primers. TCRdb re-called the 5' RACE reads through MiXCR, storing one row per CDR3 protein. This table holds approximately 350,000 distinct CDR3 sequences, around 15% found once. On this clonotype itself: Its antigen is not identified.

This chain links TRBV9 with TRBJ2-3; D unclear. The TCR originated in a man between 18 and 29 years old who had mild COVID-19 (a few samples of this study predate the infection). Cell type and time point are not known. Sequencing used PBMCs or a T cell subset sorted from them (not recorded which). The CDR3 region is CASSAESNGSPRTDTQYF. In DNA form, the CDR3 reads TGTGCCAGCAGCGCGGAGAGCAACGGTAGCCCGCGCACAGATACGCAGTATTTT.